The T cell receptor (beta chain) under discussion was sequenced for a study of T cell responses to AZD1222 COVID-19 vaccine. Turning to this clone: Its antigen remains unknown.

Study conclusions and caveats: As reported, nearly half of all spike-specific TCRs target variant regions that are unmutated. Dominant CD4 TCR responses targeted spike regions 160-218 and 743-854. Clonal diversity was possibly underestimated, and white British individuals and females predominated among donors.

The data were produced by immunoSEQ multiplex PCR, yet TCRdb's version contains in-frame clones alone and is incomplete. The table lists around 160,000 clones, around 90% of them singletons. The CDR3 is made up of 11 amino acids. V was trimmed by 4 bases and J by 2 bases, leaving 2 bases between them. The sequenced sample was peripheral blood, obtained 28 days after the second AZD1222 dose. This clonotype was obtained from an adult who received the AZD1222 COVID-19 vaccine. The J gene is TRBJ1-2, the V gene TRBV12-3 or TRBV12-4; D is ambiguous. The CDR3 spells CASSYNYGYTF. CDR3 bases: TGTGCCAGCAGTTACAACTATGGCTACACCTTC.